This T cell receptor beta chain was obtained from a study of blood T cell repertoires in COVID-19. J gave up 7 bases and V 1 base, and 10 bases lay outside the gene matches. CDR3 length equals 15 residues. Looked up from germline, CDR1 is GTSNPN and CDR2 is SVGIG (reference sequence). This clone appeared a single time. Original analysis: The assay estimated nucleated cells by amplifying reference gene primers. Sequencing was performed with immunoSEQ multiplex PCR; in TCRdb, only in-frame clones are kept and a portion is missing. That table furnishes V, J and clone size, whereas the DNA furnished D and trimming. The repertoire holds a few hundred thousand clones, with 65% to 90% as singletons.

The sequencing input was peripheral blood. The V and J genes are TRBV30 and TRBJ1-2; TRBD1 matches at 9 bases. The TCR sequence derives from a human donor in a cohort sampled during active COVID-19. The chain's CDR3 is CAWSGQGELSGGYTF. DNA for the CDR3: TGTGCCTGGAGTGGACAGGGGGAGCTTTCAGGTGGCTACACCTTC.